Listed here is a single T cell receptor beta chain. What it recognizes is unknown. The repertoire was sequenced with immunoSEQ multiplex PCR; TCRdb's copy has only in-frame clones and lacks some. The table shows around 140,000 clones, with approximately 93% occurring only once. This sample is drawn from a study of T cell responses to AZD1222 COVID-19 vaccine. Whole-study findings and limits: Regions 160-218 and 743-854 dominated among vaccine-associated CD4 TCRs spanning spike. AZD1222 recipients seropositive at baseline numbered only six or seven. Breadth and depth of Spike-specific TCRs rose after two AZD1222 doses. Females made up more of the donors, who were largely white British, and clonal diversity may have come out too low.

Germline V gene lookup returns CDR1 LGHDT and CDR2 YNNKEL (reference sequence). Trimming removed 1 base at V and 3 bases at J, with 9 bases between. The CDR3 length is 14 residues. This material consisted of peripheral blood, taken after recovery from COVID-19. The chain employs TRBV3-1 (or the pseudogene TRBV3-2) and TRBJ1-1; D is unclear. The sequence was obtained from an adult who had recovered from COVID-19. The CDR3: CASSQVRRDTEAFF. As DNA, the CDR3 is TGTGCCAGCAGCCAAGTCCGACGGGACACTGAAGCTTTCTTT.